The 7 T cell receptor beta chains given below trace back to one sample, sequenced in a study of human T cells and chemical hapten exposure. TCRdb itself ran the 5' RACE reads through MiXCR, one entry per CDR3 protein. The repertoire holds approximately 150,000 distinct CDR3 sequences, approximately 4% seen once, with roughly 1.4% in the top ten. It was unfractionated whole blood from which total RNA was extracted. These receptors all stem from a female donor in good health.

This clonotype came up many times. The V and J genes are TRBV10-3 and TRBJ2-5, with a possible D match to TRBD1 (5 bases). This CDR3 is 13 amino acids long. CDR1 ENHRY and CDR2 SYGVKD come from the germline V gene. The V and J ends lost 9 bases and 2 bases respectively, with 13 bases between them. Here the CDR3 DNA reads TGTGCCATAGCAGGGATGTCACAAGAGACCCAGTACTTC. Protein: CAIAGMSQETQYF.

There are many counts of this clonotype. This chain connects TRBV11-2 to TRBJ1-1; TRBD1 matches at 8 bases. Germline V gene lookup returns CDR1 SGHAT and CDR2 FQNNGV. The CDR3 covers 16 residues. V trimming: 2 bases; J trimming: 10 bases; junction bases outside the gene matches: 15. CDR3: CASSLTPRTGLRRAFF. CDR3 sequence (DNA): TGTGCCAGCAGCTTAACCCCGAGGACAGGGTTAAGGAGAGCTTTCTTT.

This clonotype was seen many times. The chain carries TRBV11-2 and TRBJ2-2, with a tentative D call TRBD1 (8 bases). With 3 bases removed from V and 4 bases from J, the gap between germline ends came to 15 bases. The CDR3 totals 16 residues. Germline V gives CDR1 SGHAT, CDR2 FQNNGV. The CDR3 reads CASSFTGGALTGELFF. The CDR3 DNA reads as TGTGCCAGCAGCTTCACAGGGGGGGCCCTCACCGGGGAGCTGTTTTTT.

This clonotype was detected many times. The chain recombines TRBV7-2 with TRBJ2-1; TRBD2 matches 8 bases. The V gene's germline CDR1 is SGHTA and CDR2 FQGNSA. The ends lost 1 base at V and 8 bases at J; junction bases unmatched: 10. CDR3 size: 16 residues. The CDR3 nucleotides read TGTGCCAGCAGCTTAGGAGGCGCGGGGGGCAGGTATGAGCAGTTCTTC. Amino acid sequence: CASSLGGAGGRYEQFF.

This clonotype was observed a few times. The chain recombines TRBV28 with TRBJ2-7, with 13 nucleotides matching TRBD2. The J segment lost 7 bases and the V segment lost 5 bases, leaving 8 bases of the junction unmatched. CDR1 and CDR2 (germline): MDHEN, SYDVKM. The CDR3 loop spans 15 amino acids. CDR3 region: CASSRTSGGALEQYF. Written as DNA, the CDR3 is TGTGCCAGCAGTCGTACTAGCGGGGGGGCCCTTGAGCAGTACTTC.

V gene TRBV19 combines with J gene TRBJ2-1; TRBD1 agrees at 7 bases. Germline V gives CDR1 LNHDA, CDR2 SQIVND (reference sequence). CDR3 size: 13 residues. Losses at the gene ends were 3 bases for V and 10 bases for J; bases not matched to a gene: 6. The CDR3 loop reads CASSIRTGFEQFF. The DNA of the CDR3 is TGTGCCAGTAGTATTCGGACAGGCTTCGAGCAGTTCTTC.

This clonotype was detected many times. In nucleotides, the CDR3 is TGTGCCAGCAGCTTTTCTACAGGGCATGAAAAACTGTTTTTT. This gives the protein CASSFSTGHEKLFF. The V gene is TRBV7-9, the J gene TRBJ1-4, with D tentatively TRBD1 (6 bases). Germline V gives CDR1 SEHNR, CDR2 FQNEAQ (reference sequence). The V and J ends lost 3 bases and 6 bases respectively, with 11 bases between them. This CDR3 spans 14 amino acids.